Shown below are 6 T cell receptor beta chains from a single sample sequenced in a study of long-term antiretroviral therapy in people with HIV (dated by TCRdb to between 2020 and 2023). Sequencing of the TRB variable region was done with the immunoSEQ hsTCRB v3.0 assay at survey level resolution. TCRdb stores this immuneACCESS table with in-frame sequences only. Part of the clones is absent; in the studies checked, under half of the shortfall reflects unresolved V genes, and no reason is known for the rest. Recorded for this sample are roughly 36,000 clones; around four fifths of them occurred a single time. Over 6.5% of the sample goes to the ten largest clones. This material consisted of unsorted PBMCs, taken 0.4 years before starting antiretroviral therapy. These receptors were taken from a man aged 18 to 29 with HIV.

The chain carries TRBV10-3 and TRBJ1-3, with a possible D match to TRBD1 (5 bases). Deletions cut 4 bases from V and 2 bases from J, with 24 bases between. This CDR3 contains 19 residues. Germline CDR1 reads ENHRY; CDR2 reads SYGVKD. The CDR3 sequence: CAISGGASVDGRTGNTIYF. The DNA of the CDR3 is TGTGCCATCAGTGGAGGGGCCAGTGTGGACGGACGGACTGGAAACACCATATATTTT.

The chain links TRBV6-5 to TRBJ1-3; a weak D match, TRBD1 (6 bases). This CDR3 is built from 15 residues. V was pared by 0 bases and J by 5 bases, with 11 bases between. The germline V gene encodes CDR1 MNHEY and CDR2 SVGAGI. The CDR3 loop is CASSYSRGARNTIYF. In nucleotides, the CDR3 is TGTGCCAGCAGTTACTCACGGGGGGCGCGAAACACCATATATTTT.

Notes on this clone: An end of the junction differs from the germline gene, which may be a read error. The chain couples TRBV30 to TRBJ2-7; 7 positions match TRBD1. Germline V gene data show CDR1 as GTSNPN and CDR2 as SVGIG (reference sequence). CDR3 length: 13 residues. Written as DNA, the CDR3 is TGTGCCTGGAGTCTCGGGGAAGGACAGGCCGTTCACTTC. Its protein product is CAWSLGEGQAVHF.

The J gene is TRBJ1-1, the V gene TRBV27; no definite D call. Germline lookup yields CDR1 MNHEY and CDR2 SMNVEV (reference sequence). CDR3 length: 15 amino acids. Trimming left V 6 bases short and J 2 bases short, with 16 bases between. The CDR3 is CASRLPSDGNTEAFF. In DNA form, the CDR3 reads TGTGCCAGCAGGCTCCCGTCGGACGGCAACACTGAAGCTTTCTTT.

The rearrangement joins TRBV4-1 to TRBJ2-1, with D maybe TRBD2 (5 bases). The CDR3 runs to 19 residues. CDR1 MGHRA and CDR2 YSYEKL come from the germline V gene. The ends were cut back, 6 bases at V and 4 bases at J, with 28 bases in the middle. The CDR3 sequence: CASSFYIPTERRIYNEQFF. The CDR3 nucleotides are TGCGCCAGCAGTTTCTATATCCCTACGGAGCGGAGGATATACAATGAGCAGTTCTTC.

V and J are TRBV5-6 and TRBJ2-1, with 7 bases fitting TRBD2. This CDR3 region has 15 residues. Germline assignment: CDR1 SGHDT and CDR2 YYEEEE. The junction had 5 bases not matched to a gene; V was cut back by 2 bases and J by 3 bases. In DNA, the CDR3 is TGTGCCAGCAGCTTCTGGGGGGGGGACTACAATGAGCAGTTCTTC. This encodes CASSFWGGDYNEQFF.